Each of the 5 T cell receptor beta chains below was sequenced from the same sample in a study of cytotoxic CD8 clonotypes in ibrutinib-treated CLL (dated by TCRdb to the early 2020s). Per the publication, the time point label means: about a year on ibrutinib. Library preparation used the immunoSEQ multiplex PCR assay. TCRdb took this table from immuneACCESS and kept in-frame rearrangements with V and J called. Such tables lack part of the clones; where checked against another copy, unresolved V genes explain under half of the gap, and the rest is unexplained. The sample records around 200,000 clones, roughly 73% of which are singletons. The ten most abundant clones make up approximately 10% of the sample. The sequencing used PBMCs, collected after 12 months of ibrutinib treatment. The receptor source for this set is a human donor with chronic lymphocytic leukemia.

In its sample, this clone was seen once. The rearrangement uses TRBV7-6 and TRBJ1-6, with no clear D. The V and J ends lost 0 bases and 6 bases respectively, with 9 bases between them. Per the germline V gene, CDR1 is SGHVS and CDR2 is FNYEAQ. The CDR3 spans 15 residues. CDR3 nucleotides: TGTGCCAGCAGCTTAGCGCTCGGCGGTAATTCACCCCTCCACTTT. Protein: CASSLALGGNSPLHF.

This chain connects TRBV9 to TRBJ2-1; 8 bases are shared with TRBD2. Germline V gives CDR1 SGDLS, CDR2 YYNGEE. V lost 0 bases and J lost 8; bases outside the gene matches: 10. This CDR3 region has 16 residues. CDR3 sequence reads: CASSVDEAGGSYEQFF. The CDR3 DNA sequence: TGTGCCAGCAGCGTAGATGAGGCGGGGGGTTCCTATGAGCAGTTCTTC.

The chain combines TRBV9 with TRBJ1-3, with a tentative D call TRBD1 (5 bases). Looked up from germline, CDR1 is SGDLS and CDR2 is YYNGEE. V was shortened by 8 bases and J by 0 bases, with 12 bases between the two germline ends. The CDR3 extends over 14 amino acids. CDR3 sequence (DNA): TGTGCCAGTGCCTCGGGGGGCTCTGGAAACACCATATATTTT. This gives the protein CASASGGSGNTIYF.

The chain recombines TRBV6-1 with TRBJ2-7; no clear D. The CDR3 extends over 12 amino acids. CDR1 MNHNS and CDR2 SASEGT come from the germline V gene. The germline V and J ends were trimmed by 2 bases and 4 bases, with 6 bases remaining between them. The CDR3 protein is CASSELYYEQYF. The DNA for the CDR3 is TGTGCCAGCAGTGAATTATATTACGAGCAGTACTTC.

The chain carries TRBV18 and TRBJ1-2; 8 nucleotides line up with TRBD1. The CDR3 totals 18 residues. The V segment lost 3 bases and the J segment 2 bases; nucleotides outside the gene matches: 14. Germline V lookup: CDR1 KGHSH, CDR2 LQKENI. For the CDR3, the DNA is TGTGCCAGCTCACCCGCCCCCGCCCAGGGGGCGGGGAACTATGGCTACACCTTC. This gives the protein CASSPAPAQGAGNYGYTF.